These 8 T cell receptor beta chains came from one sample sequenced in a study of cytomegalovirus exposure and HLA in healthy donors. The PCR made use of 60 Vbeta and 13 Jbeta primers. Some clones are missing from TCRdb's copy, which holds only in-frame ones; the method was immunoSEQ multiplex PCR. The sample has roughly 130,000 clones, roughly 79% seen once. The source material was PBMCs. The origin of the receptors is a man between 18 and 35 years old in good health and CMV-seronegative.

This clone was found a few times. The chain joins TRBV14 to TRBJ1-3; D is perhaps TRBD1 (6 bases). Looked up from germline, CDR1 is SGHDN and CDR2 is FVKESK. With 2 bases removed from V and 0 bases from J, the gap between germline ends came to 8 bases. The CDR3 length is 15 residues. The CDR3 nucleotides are TGTGCCAGCAGCCAAATACAGGGCTCTGGAAACACCATATATTTT. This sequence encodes CASSQIQGSGNTIYF. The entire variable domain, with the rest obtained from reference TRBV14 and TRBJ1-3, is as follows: EAGVTQFPSHSVIEKGQTVTLRCDPISGHDNLYWYRRVMGKEIKFLLHFVKESKQDESGMPNNRFLAERTGGTYSTLKVQPAELEDSGVYFCASSQIQGSGNTIYFGEGSWLTVV.

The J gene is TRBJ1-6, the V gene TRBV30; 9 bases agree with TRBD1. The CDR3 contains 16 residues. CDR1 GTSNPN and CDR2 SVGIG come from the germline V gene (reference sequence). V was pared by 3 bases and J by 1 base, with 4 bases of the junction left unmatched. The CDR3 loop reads CAWRQGAISYNSPLHF. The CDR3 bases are TGTGCCTGGAGACAGGGGGCGATTTCCTATAATTCACCCCTCCACTTT.

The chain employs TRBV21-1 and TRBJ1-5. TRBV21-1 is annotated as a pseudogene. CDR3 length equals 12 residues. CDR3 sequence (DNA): TGTGCCAGCATGGTGAGGAGTCAGCCCCAGCATTTT. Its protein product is CASMVRSQPQHF.

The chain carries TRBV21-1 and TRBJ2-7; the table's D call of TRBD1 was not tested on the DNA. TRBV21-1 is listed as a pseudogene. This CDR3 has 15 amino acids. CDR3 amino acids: CASSSPGTGVSEQYF. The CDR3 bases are TGTGCCAGCAGCAGCCCCGGGACAGGGGTTAGCGAGCAGTACTTC.

CDR3 bases: TGTGCCATCAGTGAAGGGAGAAATGAAAAACTGTTTTTT. Translating gives CAISEGRNEKLFF. The chain employs TRBV10-3 and TRBJ1-4; D is uncertain. In germline, CDR1 is ENHRY, CDR2 SYGVKD. V was shortened by 3 bases and J by 5 bases, with 7 bases between the two germline ends. The CDR3 covers 13 residues.

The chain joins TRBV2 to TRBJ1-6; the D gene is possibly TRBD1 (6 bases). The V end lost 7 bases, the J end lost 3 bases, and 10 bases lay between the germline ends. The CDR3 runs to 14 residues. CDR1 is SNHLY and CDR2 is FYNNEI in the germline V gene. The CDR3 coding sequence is TGTGCCAGCACGGGGGGCAACTATAATTCACCCCTCCACTTT. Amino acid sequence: CASTGGNYNSPLHF. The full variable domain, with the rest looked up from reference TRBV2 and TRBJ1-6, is EPEVTQTPSHQVTQMGQEVILRCVPISNHLYFYWYRQILGQKVEFLVSFYNNEISEKSEIFDDQFSVERPDGSNFTLKIRSTKLEDSAMYFCASTGGNYNSPLHFGNGTRLTVT.

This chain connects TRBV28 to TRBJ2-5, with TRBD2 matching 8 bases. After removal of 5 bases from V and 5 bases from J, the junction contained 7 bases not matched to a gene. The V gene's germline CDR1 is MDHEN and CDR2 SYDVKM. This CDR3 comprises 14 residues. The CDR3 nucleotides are TGTGCCAGCAGTCGGACGGGGGGGAGGGAGACCCAGTACTTC. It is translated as CASSRTGGRETQYF.

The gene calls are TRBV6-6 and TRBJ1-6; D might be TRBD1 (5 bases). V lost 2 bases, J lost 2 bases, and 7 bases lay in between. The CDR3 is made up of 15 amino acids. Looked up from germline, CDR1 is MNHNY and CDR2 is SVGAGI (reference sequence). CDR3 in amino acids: CASSYDRTYNSPLHF. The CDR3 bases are TGTGCCAGCAGTTACGACAGAACCTATAATTCACCCCTCCACTTT.